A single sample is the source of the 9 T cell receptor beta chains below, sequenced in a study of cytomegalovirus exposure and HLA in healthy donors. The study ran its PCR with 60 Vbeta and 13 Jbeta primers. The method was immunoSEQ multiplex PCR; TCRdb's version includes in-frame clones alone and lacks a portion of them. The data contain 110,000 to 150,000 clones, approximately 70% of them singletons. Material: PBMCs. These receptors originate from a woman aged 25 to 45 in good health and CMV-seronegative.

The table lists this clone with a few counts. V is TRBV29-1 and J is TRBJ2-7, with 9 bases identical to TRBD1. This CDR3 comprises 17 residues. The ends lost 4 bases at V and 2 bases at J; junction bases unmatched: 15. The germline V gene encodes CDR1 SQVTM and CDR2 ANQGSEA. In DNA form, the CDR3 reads TGCAGCGTTGGGGGGCTCCCGGGACAGGGTTTTGCCTACGAGCAGTACTTC. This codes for CSVGGLPGQGFAYEQYF.

CDR3: CASSLAGYSLYGYTF. The CDR3 coding sequence is TGTGCCAGCAGCTTAGCCGGGTATTCGTTGTATGGCTACACCTTC. V usage is TRBV7-2 and J usage is TRBJ1-2; D gene uncertain. Trimming removed 0 bases from V and 5 bases from J, with 13 bases in between. This CDR3 is 15 amino acids long. Germline assignment: CDR1 SGHTA and CDR2 FQGNSA.

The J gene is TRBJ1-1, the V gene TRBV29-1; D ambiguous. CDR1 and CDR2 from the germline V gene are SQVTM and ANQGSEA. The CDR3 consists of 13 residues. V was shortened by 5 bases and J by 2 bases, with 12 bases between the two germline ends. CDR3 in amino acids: CSVYPGSNTEAFF. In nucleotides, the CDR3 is TGCAGCGTTTATCCCGGGAGTAACACTGAAGCTTTCTTT.

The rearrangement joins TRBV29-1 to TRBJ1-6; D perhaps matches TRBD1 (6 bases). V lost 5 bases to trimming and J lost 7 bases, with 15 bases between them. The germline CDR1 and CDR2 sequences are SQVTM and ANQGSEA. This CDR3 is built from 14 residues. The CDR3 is CSVRLQGWNSPLHF. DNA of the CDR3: TGCAGCGTTCGACTACAGGGATGGAATTCACCCCTCCACTTT.

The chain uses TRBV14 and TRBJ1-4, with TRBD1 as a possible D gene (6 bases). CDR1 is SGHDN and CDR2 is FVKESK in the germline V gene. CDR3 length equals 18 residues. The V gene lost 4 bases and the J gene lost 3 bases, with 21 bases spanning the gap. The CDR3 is CASSPWGGSAMANEKLFF. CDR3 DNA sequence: TGTGCCAGCAGCCCTTGGGGGGGCTCAGCGATGGCTAATGAAAAACTGTTTTTT.

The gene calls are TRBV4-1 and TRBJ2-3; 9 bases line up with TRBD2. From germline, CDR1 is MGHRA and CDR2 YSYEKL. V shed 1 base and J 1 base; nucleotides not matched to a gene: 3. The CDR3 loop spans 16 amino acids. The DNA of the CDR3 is TGCGCCAGCAGCCAAGGAGCGGGAGGAGGCACAGATACGCAGTATTTT. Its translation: CASSQGAGGGTDTQYF.

The CDR3 sequence: CASSLMPDSLGRYRYTF. CDR3 in DNA: TGTGCCAGCAGTTTGATGCCGGACAGTTTAGGACGGTATAGGTACACCTTC. The J gene is TRBJ1-2, the V gene TRBV28; the D gene is possibly TRBD1 (6 bases). CDR1 and CDR2 from the germline V gene are MDHEN and SYDVKM. The CDR3 contains 17 residues. The germline V and J ends were trimmed by 3 bases and 11 bases, with 28 bases remaining between them.

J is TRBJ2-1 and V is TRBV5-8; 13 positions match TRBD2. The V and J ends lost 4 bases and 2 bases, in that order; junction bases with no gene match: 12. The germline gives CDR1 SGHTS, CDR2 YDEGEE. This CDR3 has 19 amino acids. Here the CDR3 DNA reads TGTGCCAGCAGCCGGGTACTAGCGGGGGGGAAGGGGACCTACAATGAGCAGTTCTTC. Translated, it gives CASSRVLAGGKGTYNEQFF.

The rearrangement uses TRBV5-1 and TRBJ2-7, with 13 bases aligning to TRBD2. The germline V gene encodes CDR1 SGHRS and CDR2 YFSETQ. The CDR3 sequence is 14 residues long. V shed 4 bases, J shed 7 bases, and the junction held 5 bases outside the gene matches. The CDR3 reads CASSPGLAGPEQYF. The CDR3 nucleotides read TGCGCCAGCAGCCCGGGACTAGCGGGACCAGAGCAGTACTTC.